The clone carrying this T cell receptor (beta chain) was found many times. Its target is not known. This record belongs to a study of neurological immune-mediated disorders. General observations from the study: No CDR3 amino acid sequences recurred among expanded clones across subjects, suggesting private repertoires in all groups.

The V and J ends lost 0 bases and 3 bases respectively, with 10 bases between them. CDR3 length: 14 amino acids. Germline CDR1 reads DFQATT; CDR2 reads SNEGSKA (reference sequence). The time point: longitudinal time-point 1 (baseline). Healthy controls were blood bank volunteers in Maryland, USA. 5'RACE with 10-nucleotide random UMIs produced the cDNA. Each CDR3 protein is one row after TCRdb ran MiXCR on the 5' RACE reads. This table holds some 71,000 distinct CDR3 sequences, roughly 10% found once. Sequencing was done on a sample of PBMCs. This TCR was recovered from a man aged 25-45 years in good health. This chain links TRBV20-1 with TRBJ2-3, with D possibly matching TRBD2 (6 bases). CDR3 sequence reads: CSARDTRETDTQYF. CDR3 in DNA: TGCAGTGCTAGAGATACACGGGAGACAGATACGCAGTATTTT.